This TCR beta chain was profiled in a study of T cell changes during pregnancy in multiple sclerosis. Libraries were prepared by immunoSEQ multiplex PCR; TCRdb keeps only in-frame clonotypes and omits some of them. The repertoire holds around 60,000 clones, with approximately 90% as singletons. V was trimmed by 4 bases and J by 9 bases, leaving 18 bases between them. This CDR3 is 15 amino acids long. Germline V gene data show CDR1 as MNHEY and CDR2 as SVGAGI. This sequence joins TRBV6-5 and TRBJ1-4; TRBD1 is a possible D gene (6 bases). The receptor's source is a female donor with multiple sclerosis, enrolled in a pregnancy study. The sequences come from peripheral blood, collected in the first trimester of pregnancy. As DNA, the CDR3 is TGTGCCAGCAGTTTCGGACAGTTGGGATCCCAAAAACTGTTTTTT. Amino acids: CASSFGQLGSQKLFF.